This T cell receptor beta chain appears in the sequencing data of a study of T cell changes during pregnancy in multiple sclerosis. This clone occurred once. The J segment lost 2 bases and the V segment lost 3 bases, leaving 6 bases of the junction unmatched. This CDR3 spans 18 amino acids. The germline gives CDR1 SGHRS, CDR2 YFSETQ. Some clones are missing from TCRdb's copy, which holds only in-frame ones; the method was immunoSEQ multiplex PCR. The profile shows around 130,000 clones, less than 97% of them singletons. The source is a female donor with multiple sclerosis, enrolled in a pregnancy study. This chain connects TRBV5-1 to TRBJ2-3, with 16 bases matching TRBD2. The sample consisted of peripheral blood, taken after pregnancy. Here the CDR3 reads CASSSGLAGGPNTDTQYF. The CDR3 nucleotides read TGCGCCAGCAGCTCGGGACTAGCGGGAGGGCCAAACACAGATACGCAGTATTTT.